The table lists the clone carrying this T cell receptor beta chain with a few counts. Its antigen is still unknown. The data originate from a study of long-term antiretroviral therapy in people with HIV. Broader study findings: Older ART regimens may have been in use when blood was drawn between the mid-2000s and the late 2010s.

Researchers report immunoSEQ v3.0 was run at survey level. TCRdb's table, derived via immunoSEQ multiplex PCR, lists solely in-frame clones and lacks some. The table includes 36,000 or so clones, over 75% detected once. The clonotype originates from a man aged 18-30 years with HIV. The specimen was unsorted PBMCs, collected 0.6 years after starting antiretroviral therapy.

CDR3 nucleotide sequence: TGTGCCAGCAGACCTGGCCTGGACACCGGGGAGCTGTTTTTT. Translation: CASRPGLDTGELFF. The chain uses TRBV27 and TRBJ2-2; D is unresolved. Germline-derived CDR1 and CDR2 are MNHEY and SMNVEV (reference sequence). V gave up 6 bases and J gave up 3 bases, with 11 bases separating them. This CDR3 has 14 amino acids.